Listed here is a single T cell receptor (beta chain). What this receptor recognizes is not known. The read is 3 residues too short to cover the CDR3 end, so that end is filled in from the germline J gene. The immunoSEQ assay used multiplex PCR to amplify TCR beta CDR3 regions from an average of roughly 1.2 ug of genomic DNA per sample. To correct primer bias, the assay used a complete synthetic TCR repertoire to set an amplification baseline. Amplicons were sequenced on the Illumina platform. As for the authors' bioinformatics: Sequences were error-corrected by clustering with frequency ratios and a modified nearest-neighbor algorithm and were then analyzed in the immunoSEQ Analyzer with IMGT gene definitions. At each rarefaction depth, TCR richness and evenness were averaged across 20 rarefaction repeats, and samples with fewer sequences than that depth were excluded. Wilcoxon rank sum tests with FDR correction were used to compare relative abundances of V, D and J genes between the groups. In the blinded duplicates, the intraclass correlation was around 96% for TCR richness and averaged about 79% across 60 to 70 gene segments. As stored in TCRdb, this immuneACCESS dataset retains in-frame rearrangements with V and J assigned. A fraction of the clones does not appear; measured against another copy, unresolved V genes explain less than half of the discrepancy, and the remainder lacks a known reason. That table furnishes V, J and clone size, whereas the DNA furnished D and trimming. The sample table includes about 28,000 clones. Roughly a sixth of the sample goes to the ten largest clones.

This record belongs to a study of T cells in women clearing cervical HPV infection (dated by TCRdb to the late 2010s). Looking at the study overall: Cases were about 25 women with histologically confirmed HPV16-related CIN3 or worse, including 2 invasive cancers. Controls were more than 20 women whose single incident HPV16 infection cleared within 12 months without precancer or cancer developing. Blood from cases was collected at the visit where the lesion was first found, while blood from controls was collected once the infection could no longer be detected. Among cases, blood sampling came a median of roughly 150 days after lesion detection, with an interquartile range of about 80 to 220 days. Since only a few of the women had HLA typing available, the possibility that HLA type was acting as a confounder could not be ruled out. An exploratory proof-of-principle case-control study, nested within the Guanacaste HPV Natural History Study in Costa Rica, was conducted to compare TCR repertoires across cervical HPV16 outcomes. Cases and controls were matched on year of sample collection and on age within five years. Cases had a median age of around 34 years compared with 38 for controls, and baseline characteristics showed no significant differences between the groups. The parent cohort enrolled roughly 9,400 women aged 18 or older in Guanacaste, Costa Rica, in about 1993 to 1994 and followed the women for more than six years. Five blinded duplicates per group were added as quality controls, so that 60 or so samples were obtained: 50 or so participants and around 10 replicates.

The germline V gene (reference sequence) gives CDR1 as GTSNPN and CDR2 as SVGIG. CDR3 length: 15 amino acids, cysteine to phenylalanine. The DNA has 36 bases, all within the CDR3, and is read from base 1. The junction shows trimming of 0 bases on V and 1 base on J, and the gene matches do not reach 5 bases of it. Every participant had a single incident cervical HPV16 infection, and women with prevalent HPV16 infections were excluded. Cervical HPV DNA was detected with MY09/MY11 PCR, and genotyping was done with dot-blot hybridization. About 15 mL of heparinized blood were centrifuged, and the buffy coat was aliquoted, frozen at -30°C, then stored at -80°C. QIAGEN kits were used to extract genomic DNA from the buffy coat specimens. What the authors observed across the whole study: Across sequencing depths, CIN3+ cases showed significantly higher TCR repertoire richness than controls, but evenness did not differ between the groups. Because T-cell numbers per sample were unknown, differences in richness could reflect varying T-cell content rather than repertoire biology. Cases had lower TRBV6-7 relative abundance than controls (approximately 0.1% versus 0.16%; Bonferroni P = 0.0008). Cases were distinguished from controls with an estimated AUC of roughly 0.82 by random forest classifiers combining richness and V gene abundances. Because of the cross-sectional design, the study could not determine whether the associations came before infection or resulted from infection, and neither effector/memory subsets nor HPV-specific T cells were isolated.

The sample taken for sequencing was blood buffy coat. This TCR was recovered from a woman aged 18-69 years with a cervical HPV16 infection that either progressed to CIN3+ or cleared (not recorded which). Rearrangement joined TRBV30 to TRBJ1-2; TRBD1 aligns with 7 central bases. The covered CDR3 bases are TGTGCCTGGAGTGTTGGGGCAGGGGGTAACTATGGC. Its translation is CAWSVGAGGNYG. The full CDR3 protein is CAWSVGAGGNYGYTF.